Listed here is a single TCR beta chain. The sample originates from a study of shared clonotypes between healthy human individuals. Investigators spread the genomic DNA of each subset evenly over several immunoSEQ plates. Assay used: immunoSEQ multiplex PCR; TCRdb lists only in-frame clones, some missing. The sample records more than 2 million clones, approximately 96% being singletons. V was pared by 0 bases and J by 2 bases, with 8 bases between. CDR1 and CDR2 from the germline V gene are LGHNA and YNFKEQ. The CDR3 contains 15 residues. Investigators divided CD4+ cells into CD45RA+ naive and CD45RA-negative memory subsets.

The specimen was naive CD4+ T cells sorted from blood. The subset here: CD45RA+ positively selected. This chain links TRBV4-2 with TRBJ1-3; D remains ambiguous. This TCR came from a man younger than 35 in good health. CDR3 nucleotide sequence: TGTGCCAGCAGCCAAGACGAGACCGCTGGAAACACCATATATTTT. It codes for CASSQDETAGNTIYF.